A single sample is the source of the 11 T cell receptor beta chains below, sequenced in a study of OX40 agonist ivuxolimab in advanced cancers. The library was obtained by the immunoSEQ multiplex PCR assay. TCRdb carries this immuneACCESS record with in-frame sequences only. Its versions omit some clonotypes, under half of them owing to an unresolved V gene in the studies checked, with the rest unexplained. The sample yields some 70,000 clones; 70% to 90% were counted once. The top ten clones comprise 8% to 10% of the sample. The sample here was CD4+ or CD8+ T cells sorted from blood, taken in a trial of the OX40 agonist ivuxolimab. The receptors were gathered from an adult with an advanced solid tumor such as melanoma, head and neck, liver or kidney cancer.

CDR3 DNA sequence: TGTGCCAGCAACAGACAGGGGGAGGACTATGGCTACACCTTC. It codes for CASNRQGEDYGYTF. The chain combines TRBV28 with TRBJ1-2; 9 positions agree with TRBD1. CDR3 length: 14 residues. The junction had 6 bases not matched to a gene; V was cut back by 7 bases and J by 3 bases. Per the germline V gene, CDR1 is MDHEN and CDR2 is SYDVKM.

This clone appeared a single time. This chain uses TRBV18 with TRBJ2-5; 9 positions agree with TRBD2. The CDR3 totals 16 residues. Looked up from germline, CDR1 is KGHSH and CDR2 is LQKENI. V shed 1 base, J shed 2 bases, and the junction held 5 bases outside the gene matches. CDR3 coding DNA: TGTGCCAGCTCACCACTTGCAGCGGGGGGACAAGAGACCCAGTACTTC. This encodes CASSPLAAGGQETQYF. The full variable domain, with the rest looked up from reference TRBV18 and TRBJ2-5, is NAGVMQNPRHLVRRRGQEARLRCSPMKGHSHVYWYRQLPEEGLKFMVYLQKENIIDESGMPKERFSAEFPKEGPSILRIQQVVRGDSAAYFCASSPLAAGGQETQYFGPGTRLLVL.

V usage is TRBV5-1 and J usage is TRBJ2-7; TRBD1 is a possible D gene (5 bases). CDR3 size: 18 residues. Germline V lookup: CDR1 SGHRS, CDR2 YFSETQ. The V end was cut by 2 bases, the J end by 3 bases, with 24 bases between. The CDR3 reads CASSFAPGIGQVGYEQYF. CDR3 bases: TGCGCCAGCAGCTTTGCCCCAGGGATCGGGCAAGTAGGCTACGAGCAGTACTTC.

The V and J genes are TRBV7-9 and TRBJ1-2; 8 bases align to TRBD1. Per germline, CDR1 SEHNR and CDR2 FQNEAQ (reference sequence). V gave up 4 bases and J gave up 6 bases; unmatched junction bases: 7. This CDR3 spans 14 amino acids. The CDR3 sequence is CASSWATGEDGYTF. As DNA, the CDR3 is TGTGCCAGCAGCTGGGCGACAGGGGAGGATGGCTACACCTTC.

In nucleotides, the CDR3 is TGTGCCAGCAGCGTAGCTAGCACCACAGATACGCAGTATTTT. It is translated as CASSVASTTDTQYF. The V gene is TRBV9, the J gene TRBJ2-3, with D maybe TRBD2 (5 bases). V dropped 0 bases and J dropped 2 bases, with 7 bases sitting between them. CDR1 and CDR2 from the germline V gene are SGDLS and YYNGEE. The CDR3 consists of 14 residues. The full variable domain, its missing parts supplied by reference TRBV9 and TRBJ2-3, is DSGVTQTPKHLITATGQRVTLRCSPRSGDLSVYWYQQSLDQGLQFLIQYYNGEERAKGNILERFSAQQFPDLHSELNLSSLELGDSALYFCASSVASTTDTQYFGPGTRLTVL.

The chain links TRBV28 to TRBJ1-2; D might be TRBD1 (6 bases). Germline V lookup: CDR1 MDHEN, CDR2 SYDVKM. CDR3 length: 13 residues. The V end was cut by 8 bases, the J end by 1 base, with 11 bases between. Here the CDR3 reads CASLKDSNYGYTF. The CDR3 coding sequence is TGTGCCAGCCTCAAGGACAGTAACTATGGCTACACCTTC.

The chain is built from TRBV15 and TRBJ1-1; maybe TRBD1 (6 bases). CDR1 is LNHNV and CDR2 is YYDKDF in the germline V gene (reference sequence). The V end was cut by 0 bases, the J end by 8 bases, with 13 bases between. The CDR3 has 14 residues. The CDR3 reads CATSRDLSGTEAFF. In DNA form, the CDR3 reads TGTGCCACCAGCAGAGATCTCAGTGGGACAGAAGCTTTCTTT.

The rearrangement joins TRBV7-2 to TRBJ1-2, with D unresolved. With 3 bases removed from V and 2 bases from J, the gap between germline ends came to 10 bases. Germline CDR1 reads SGHTA; CDR2 reads FQGNSA. The CDR3 contains 14 residues. In DNA form, the CDR3 reads TGTGCCAGCAGCTTGTCACAGAAGAACTATGGCTACACCTTC. It translates to CASSLSQKNYGYTF. The full variable domain, its missing parts supplied by reference TRBV7-2 and TRBJ1-2, is GAGVSQSPSNKVTEKGKDVELRCDPISGHTALYWYRQSLGQGLEFLIYFQGNSAPDKSGLPSDRFSAERTGGSVSTLTIQRTQQEDSAVYLCASSLSQKNYGYTFGSGTRLTVV.

V gene TRBV29-1 combines with J gene TRBJ1-5; D unclear. V lost 3 bases and J lost 3, with 9 bases in between. From germline, CDR1 is SQVTM and CDR2 ANQGSEA. CDR3 length equals 13 residues. The CDR3 nucleotides are TGCAGCGTTGAGGTGGGAGTCAATCAGCCCCAGCATTTT. Protein: CSVEVGVNQPQHF.

The chain carries TRBV27 and TRBJ2-2, with 9 bases matching TRBD1. The CDR3 sequence is 17 residues long. V lost 5 bases, J lost 5 bases, and 12 bases stayed unmatched. Germline V gene data show CDR1 as MNHEY and CDR2 as SMNVEV (reference sequence). DNA for the CDR3: TGTGCCAGCAGTCTCAGATCCGGGACAGGGCAAACCGGGGAGCTGTTTTTT. This codes for CASSLRSGTGQTGELFF.

The chain couples TRBV5-4 to TRBJ2-7; 11 bases fit TRBD1. There are 14 residues in the CDR3. The V gene's germline CDR1 is SGHNT and CDR2 YYREEE (reference sequence). The trim removed 6 bases at V and 6 bases at J, leaving 8 bases unmatched. CDR3 nucleotides: TGTGCCAGCAACAAGGACAGGGGGCGGGGCGAGCAGTACTTC. Protein product: CASNKDRGRGEQYF.